This note documents a single T cell receptor beta chain sequence. What it binds is unknown. The sample originates from a study of CD8 T cells in ankylosing spondylitis. Points from the study as a whole: Disease-linked clones reportedly concentrated significantly in matched ankylosing spondylitis synovial fluid.

TCRdb reprocessed the 5' RACE reads with MiXCR, giving one entry per CDR3 protein. This sample has tens of thousands of distinct CDR3 sequences, with under 5% found just once. Trimming removed 3 bases from V and 4 bases from J; junction bases left unmatched: 6. CDR3 size: 14 residues. The V gene's germline CDR1 is SGDLS and CDR2 YYNGEE. The chain carries TRBV9 and TRBJ2-7, with TRBD1 matching 8 bases. This TCR derives from a female donor with ankylosing spondylitis or in good health (not recorded which). Input material: blood, either unsorted or a sorted T cell fraction (not recorded which). The CDR3 coding sequence is TGTGCCAGCAGCGGTCCAGGGGGCATGTACGAGCAGTACTTC. Encoded protein: CASSGPGGMYEQYF.